The 6 T cell receptor beta chains reported below all come from one sample, sequenced in a study of T cell repertoires in cytomegalovirus infection. Which antigens these TCRs recognize remains unknown. TCRdb re-called the reads with MiXCR, one entry per CDR3 protein. The table includes hundreds of thousands of distinct CDR3 sequences, roughly a third detected once. The material was cultured PBMCs, obtained from culture after CMV antigen stimulation. The receptor source for this set is a human donor in good health (CMV status not recorded). Some clones in this sample may be carry-over from other donors' samples.

J is TRBJ1-2 and V is TRBV7-4; D perhaps matches TRBD1 (6 bases). The CDR3 is 15 amino acids. CDR1 is SGHVT and CDR2 is SQSDAQ in the germline V gene. Trimming removed 6 bases at V and 6 bases at J, with 20 bases between. DNA of the CDR3: TGTGCCAGCAGTCGCCGGGACACCCAAGGGGATGGCTACACCTTC. Its protein is CASSRRDTQGDGYTF.

This clonotype was detected many times. V is TRBV6-1 and J is TRBJ1-5; the match to TRBD1 covers 7 bases. From germline, CDR1 is MNHNS and CDR2 SASEGT. V dropped 7 bases and J dropped 2; count of bases not matched to a gene: 5. This CDR3 region has 14 residues. CDR3 region: CASTHRGGNQPQHF. CDR3 in DNA: TGTGCCAGCACCCACAGGGGTGGCAATCAGCCCCAGCATTTT.

This clonotype was seen more than once but under ten times. The rearrangement links TRBV28 to TRBJ1-2; D possibly corresponds to TRBD1 (5 bases). The length of the CDR3 is 14 residues. Looked up from germline, CDR1 is MDHEN and CDR2 is SYDVKM. V dropped 1 base and J dropped 4 bases, with 10 bases sitting between them. Here the CDR3 DNA reads TGTGCCAGCAGTTTATATTGGGGCCCCTATGGCTACACCTTC. Translated: CASSLYWGPYGYTF.

This rearrangement joins TRBV7-2 to TRBJ2-7; the match to TRBD2 covers 9 bases. This CDR3 has 14 amino acids. Germline V gene lookup returns CDR1 SGHTA and CDR2 FQGNSA. J gave up 12 bases and V 5 bases, and 14 bases lay outside the gene matches. In nucleotides, the CDR3 is TGTGCCAGCAGCCAAGGAGCGGGGGGCGGGACCTCGTACTTC. It translates to CASSQGAGGGTSYF.

This chain uses TRBV20-1 with TRBJ1-5, with 8 bases that match TRBD1. Per the germline V gene, CDR1 is DFQATT and CDR2 is SNEGSKA (reference sequence). The CDR3 extends over 14 amino acids. The junction had 5 bases not matched to a gene; V was cut back by 1 base and J by 6 bases. In DNA form, the CDR3 reads TGCAGTGCTAGAGCCGGGACAGGTATTCAGCCCCAGCATTTT. Residues: CSARAGTGIQPQHF.

V and J are TRBV10-3 and TRBJ2-7; 7 nucleotides match TRBD1. There are 13 residues in the CDR3. V lost 4 bases to trimming and J lost 6 bases; unmatched junction nucleotides: 6. Germline V gene sequence: CDR1 ENHRY, CDR2 SYGVKD. The CDR3 reads CAISGQGLGEQYF. DNA for the CDR3: TGTGCCATCAGTGGACAGGGCTTGGGCGAGCAGTACTTC.